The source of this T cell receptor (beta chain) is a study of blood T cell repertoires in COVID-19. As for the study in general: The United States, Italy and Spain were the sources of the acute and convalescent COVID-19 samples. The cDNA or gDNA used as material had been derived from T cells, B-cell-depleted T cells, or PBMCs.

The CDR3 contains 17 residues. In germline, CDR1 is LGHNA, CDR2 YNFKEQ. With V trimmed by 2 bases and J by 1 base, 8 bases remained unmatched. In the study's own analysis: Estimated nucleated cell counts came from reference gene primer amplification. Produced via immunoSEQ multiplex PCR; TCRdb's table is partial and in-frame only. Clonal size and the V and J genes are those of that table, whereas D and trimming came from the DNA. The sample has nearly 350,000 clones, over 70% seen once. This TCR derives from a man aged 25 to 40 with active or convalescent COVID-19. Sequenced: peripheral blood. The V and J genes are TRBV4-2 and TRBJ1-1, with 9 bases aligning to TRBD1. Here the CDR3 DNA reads TGTGCCAGCAGCCAATCGGGGACAGGGACAGCGAACACTGAAGCTTTCTTT. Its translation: CASSQSGTGTANTEAFF.